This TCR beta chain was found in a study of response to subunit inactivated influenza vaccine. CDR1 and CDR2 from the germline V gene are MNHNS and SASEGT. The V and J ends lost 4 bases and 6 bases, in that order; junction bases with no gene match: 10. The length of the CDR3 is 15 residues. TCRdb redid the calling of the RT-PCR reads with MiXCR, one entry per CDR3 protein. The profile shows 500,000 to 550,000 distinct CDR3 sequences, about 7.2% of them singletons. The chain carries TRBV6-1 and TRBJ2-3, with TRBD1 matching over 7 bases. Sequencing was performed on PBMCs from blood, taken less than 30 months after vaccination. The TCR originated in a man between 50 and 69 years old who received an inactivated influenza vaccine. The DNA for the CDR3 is TGTGCCAGCAGTGGACCCGGGACAGCGCCGGATACGCAGTATTTT. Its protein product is CASSGPGTAPDTQYF.